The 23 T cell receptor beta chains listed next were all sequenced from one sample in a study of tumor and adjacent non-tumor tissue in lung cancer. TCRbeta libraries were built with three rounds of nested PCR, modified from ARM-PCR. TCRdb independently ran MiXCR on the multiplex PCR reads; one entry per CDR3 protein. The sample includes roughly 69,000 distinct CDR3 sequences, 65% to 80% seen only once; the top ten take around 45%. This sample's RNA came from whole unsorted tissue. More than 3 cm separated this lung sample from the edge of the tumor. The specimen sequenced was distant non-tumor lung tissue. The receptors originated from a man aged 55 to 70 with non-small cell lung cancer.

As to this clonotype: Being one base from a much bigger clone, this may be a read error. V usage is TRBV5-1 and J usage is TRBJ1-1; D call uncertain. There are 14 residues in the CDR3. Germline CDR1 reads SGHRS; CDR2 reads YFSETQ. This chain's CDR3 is CPREYPGGDTEAFF. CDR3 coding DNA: TGCCCCAGAGAATACCCGGGCGGGGACACTGAAGCTTTCTTT.

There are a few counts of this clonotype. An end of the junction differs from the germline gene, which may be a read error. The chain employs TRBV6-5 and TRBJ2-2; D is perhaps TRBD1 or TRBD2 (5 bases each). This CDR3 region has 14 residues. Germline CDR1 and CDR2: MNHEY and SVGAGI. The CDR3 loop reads CASSYRPDTGEMFF. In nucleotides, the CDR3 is TGTGCCAGCAGTTACAGACCGGACACCGGGGAGATGTTTTTT.

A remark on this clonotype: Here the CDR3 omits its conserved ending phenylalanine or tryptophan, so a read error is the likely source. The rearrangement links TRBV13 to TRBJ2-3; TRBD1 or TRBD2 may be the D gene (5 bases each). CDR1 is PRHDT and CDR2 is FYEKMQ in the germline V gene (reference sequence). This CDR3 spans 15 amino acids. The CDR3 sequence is CTSSLARQNTGTQYI. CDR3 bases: TGTACCAGCAGCTTAGCGAGACAGAACACGGGTACGCAGTATATT.

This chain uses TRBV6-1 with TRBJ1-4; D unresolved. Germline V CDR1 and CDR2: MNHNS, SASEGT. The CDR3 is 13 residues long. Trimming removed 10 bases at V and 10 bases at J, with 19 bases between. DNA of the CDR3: TGTGCCACCCCCGGATTCGAAGGTGGAAAACTGTTTTTT. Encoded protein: CATPGFEGGKLFF.

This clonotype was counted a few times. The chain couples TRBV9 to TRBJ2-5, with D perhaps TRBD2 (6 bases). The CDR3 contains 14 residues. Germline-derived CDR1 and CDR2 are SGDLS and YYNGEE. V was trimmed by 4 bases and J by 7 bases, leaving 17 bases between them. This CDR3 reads CASSKDGSSVTQYF. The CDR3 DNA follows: TGTGCCAGCAGCAAAGACGGGAGCAGTGTGACCCAGTACTTC.

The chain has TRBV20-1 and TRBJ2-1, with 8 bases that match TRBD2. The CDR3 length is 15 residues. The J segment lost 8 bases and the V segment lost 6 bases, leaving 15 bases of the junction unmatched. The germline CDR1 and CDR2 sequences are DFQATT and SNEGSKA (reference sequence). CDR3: CSARTVSGGHYEQFF. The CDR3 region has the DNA TGCAGTGCCAGAACTGTTTCGGGAGGGCACTATGAGCAGTTCTTC.

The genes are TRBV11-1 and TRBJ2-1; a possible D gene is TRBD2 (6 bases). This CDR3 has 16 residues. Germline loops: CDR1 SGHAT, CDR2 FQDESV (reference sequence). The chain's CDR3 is CASGLTHGIGMNEQFF. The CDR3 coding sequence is TGTGCTAGCGGCTTAACTCATGGGATTGGGATGAATGAGCAGTTCTTC.

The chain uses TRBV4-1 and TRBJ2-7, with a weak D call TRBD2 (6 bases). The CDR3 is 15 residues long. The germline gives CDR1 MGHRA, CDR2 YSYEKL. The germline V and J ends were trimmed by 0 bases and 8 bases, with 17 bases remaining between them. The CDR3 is CASSQELGGFYKQYV. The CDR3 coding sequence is TGCGCCAGCAGCCAAGAGTTGGGGGGATTCTATAAGCAGTACGTC.

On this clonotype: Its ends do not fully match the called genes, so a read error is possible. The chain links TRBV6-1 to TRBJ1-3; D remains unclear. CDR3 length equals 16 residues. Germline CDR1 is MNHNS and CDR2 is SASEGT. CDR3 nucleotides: TGTGCCATCGCCATGATGAACAGTGACTCTGGAAACACCATGTATTTT. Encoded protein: CAIAMMNSDSGNTMYF.

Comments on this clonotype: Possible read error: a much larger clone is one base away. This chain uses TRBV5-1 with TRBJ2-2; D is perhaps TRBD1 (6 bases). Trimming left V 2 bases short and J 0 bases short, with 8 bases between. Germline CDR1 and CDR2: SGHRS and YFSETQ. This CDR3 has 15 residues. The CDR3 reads CASSFQGSNTGELFF. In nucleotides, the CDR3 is TGCGCCAGCAGCTTCCAGGGGTCGAACACCGGGGAGCTGTTTTTT. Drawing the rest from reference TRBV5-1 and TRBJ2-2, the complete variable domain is KAGVTQTPRYLIKTRGQQVTLSCSPISGHRSVSWYQQTPGQGLQFLFEYFSETQRNKGNFPGRFSGRQFSNSRSEMNVSTLELGDSALYLCASSFQGSNTGELFFGEGSRLTVL.

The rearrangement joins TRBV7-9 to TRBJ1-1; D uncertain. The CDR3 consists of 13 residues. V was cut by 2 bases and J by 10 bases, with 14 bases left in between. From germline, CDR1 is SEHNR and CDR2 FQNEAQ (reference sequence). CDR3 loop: CASSLQGGNVAFF. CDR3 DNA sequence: TGTGCCAGCAGCTTACAAGGCGGAAATGTAGCTTTCTTT.

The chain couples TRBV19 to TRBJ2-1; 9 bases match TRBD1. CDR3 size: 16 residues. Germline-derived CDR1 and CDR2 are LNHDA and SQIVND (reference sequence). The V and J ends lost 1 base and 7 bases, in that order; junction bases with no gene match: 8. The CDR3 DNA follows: TGTGCCAGTAGTATAGCACCGGGACAGGGACAGAATGAGCAGTTCTTC. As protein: CASSIAPGQGQNEQFF. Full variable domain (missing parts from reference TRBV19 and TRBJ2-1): DGGITQSPKYLFRKEGQNVTLSCEQNLNHDAMYWYRQDPGQGLRLIYYSQIVNDFQKGDIAEGYSVSREKKESFPLTVTSAQKNPTAFYLCASSIAPGQGQNEQFFGPGTRLTVL.

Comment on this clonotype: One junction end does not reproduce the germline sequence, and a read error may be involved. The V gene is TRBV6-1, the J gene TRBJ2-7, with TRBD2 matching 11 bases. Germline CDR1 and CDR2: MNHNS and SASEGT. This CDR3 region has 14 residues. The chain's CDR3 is CASSDGLAGYEQYF. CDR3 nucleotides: TGCGCCAGCAGTGATGGACTAGCGGGCTACGAGCAGTACTTC.

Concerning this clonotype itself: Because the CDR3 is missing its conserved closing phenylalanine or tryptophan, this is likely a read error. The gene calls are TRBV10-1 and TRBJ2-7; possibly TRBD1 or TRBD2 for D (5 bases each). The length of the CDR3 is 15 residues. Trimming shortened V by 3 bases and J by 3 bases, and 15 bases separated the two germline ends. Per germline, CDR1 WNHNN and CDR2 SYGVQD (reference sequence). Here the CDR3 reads CASSDTGRGFYEQYL. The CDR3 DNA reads TGCGCCAGCAGTGATACAGGACGGGGCTTCTACGAGCAGTACTTA.

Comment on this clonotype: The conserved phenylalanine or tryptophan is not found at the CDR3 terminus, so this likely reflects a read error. The CDR3 bases are TGCAGCGTTCACAGCGACCCCTCCTACGAACAGTACCTC. Its protein is CSVHSDPSYEQYL. The J gene is TRBJ2-7, the V gene TRBV29-1; D is unclear. Per the germline V gene, CDR1 is SQVTM and CDR2 is ANQGSEA. This CDR3 is built from 13 residues.

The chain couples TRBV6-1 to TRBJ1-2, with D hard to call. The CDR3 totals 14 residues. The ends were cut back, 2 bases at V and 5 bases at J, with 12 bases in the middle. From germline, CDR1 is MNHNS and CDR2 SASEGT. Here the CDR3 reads CASSEYVGSYGYTF. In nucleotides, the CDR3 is TGTGCCAGCAGTGAATATGTCGGATCATATGGCTACACCTTC.

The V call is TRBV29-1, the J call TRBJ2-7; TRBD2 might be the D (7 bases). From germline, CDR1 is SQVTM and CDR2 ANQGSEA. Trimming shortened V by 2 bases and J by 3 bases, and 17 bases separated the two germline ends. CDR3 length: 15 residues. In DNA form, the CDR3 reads TGCAGCGTTGAACCGGGGGGCGAGGGCATCTACGAGCAGTACTTC. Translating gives CSVEPGGEGIYEQYF.

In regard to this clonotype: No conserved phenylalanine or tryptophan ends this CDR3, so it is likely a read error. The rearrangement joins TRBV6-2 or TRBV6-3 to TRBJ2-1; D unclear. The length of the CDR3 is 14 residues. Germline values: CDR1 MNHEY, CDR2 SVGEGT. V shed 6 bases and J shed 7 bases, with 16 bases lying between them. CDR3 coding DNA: TGTGCCAGCAGGCCGGATGAGCTTACAAATGAGCAGTTCATC. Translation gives CASRPDELTNEQFI.

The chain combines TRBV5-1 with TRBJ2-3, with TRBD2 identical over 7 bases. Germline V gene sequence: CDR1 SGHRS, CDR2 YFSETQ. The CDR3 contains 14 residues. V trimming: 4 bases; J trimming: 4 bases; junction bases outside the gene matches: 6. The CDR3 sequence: CASSMGGSPDTQYF. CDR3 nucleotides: TGCGCCAGCAGCATGGGCGGGAGCCCAGATACGCAGTATTTT.

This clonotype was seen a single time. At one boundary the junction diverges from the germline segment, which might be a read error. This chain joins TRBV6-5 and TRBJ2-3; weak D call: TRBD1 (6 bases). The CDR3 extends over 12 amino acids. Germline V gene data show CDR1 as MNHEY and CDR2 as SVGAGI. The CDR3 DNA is TGTGGCAGCAGTCCCCAAGGGGGTACGCAATATTTT. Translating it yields CGSSPQGGTQYF.

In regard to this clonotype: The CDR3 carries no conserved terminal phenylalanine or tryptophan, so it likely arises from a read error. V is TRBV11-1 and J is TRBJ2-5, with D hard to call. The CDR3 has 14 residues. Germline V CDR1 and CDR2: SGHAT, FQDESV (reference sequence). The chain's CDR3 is CACSKDTYQEAQYS. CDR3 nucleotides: TGTGCCTGCAGCAAAGACACGTACCAAGAGGCCCAGTACTCC.

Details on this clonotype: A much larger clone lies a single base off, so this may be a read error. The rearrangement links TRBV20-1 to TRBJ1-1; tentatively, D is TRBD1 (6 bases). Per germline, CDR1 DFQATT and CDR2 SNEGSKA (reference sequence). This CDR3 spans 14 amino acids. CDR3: CSASHRAVALETFF. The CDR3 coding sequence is TGCAGTGCTAGTCACAGGGCGGTAGCCCTTGAAACTTTCTTT.

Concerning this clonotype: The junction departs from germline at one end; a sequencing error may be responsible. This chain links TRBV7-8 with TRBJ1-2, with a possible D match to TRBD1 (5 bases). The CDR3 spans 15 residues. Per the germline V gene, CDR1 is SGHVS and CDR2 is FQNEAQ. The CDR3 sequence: CASNLMTDPNYGYTF. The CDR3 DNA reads TGTGCCAGCAACTTAATGACAGACCCTAACTATGGCTACACCTTC.